Presented here are 11 T cell receptor beta chains from one specimen sequenced in a study of graft-versus-host responses after intestinal transplantation (dated by TCRdb to the early 2020s). The meaning of the sample's time point label: cells obtained before transplantation from donor or recipient. No antigen has been assigned to these receptors. Library preparation employed the immunoSEQ multiplex PCR assay. The immuneACCESS repertoire file appears here via TCRdb, limited to in-frame rearrangements. These files lack a portion of the clones; in checked studies, under half of the deficit traces to unresolved V genes, and the cause of the others is not known. This sample comprises roughly 80,000 clones, around nine tenths of them detected only once. The ten most abundant clones make up about 8% of the sample. Here the sequenced sample was unstimulated CD8+ T cells sorted from spleen or lymph node cells, taken before transplant. All receptors derive from a human donor who was the organ donor for an intestinal transplant.

The V and J genes are TRBV4-1 and TRBJ1-6; D not resolved. The CDR3 length is 17 residues. V lost 4 bases and J lost 2, with 15 bases in between. The germline CDR1 and CDR2 sequences are MGHRA and YSYEKL. The CDR3 loop reads CASSPPDYPTYNSPLHF. The CDR3 DNA reads TGCGCCAGCAGCCCACCGGACTACCCTACCTATAATTCACCCCTCCACTTT.

This clone occurred once. The chain couples TRBV4-1 to TRBJ1-4; TRBD1 aligns across 8 bases. The CDR3 sequence is 16 residues long. From germline, CDR1 is MGHRA and CDR2 YSYEKL. V shed 3 bases, J shed 2 bases, and the junction held 5 bases outside the gene matches. The DNA of the CDR3 is TGCGCCAGCAGCCATCCAGGGGGCGTCACTAATGAAAAACTGTTTTTT. This sequence encodes CASSHPGGVTNEKLFF.

The chain couples TRBV5-6 to TRBJ2-1, with D unclear. Trimming removed 3 bases from V and 0 bases from J, with 10 bases in between. The germline V gene has CDR1 SGHDT and CDR2 YYEEEE. This CDR3 spans 15 amino acids. The CDR3 nucleotides are TGTGCCAGCAGCTACCCCCAAAGCTCCTACAATGAGCAGTTCTTC. It translates to CASSYPQSSYNEQFF.

The V and J genes are TRBV7-6 and TRBJ2-3; a weak D match, TRBD1 (5 bases). V was clipped by 5 bases and J by 3 bases, with 12 bases between them. The CDR3 is made up of 14 amino acids. CDR1 SGHVS and CDR2 FNYEAQ come from the germline V gene. The chain's CDR3 is CASSPRQRTDTQYF. The CDR3 nucleotides read TGTGCCAGCAGCCCGAGACAGAGAACAGATACGCAGTATTTT.

The CDR3 region has the DNA TGTGCCACTAGACAGGGGAACACCGGGGAGCTGTTTTTT. It translates to CATRQGNTGELFF. The gene calls are TRBV10-3 and TRBJ2-2, with 7 bases identical to TRBD1. V was clipped by 10 bases and J by 1 base; unmatched bases: 3. The germline CDR1 and CDR2 sequences are ENHRY and SYGVKD. This CDR3 is 13 amino acids long.

The chain uses TRBV5-1 and TRBJ2-7; 8 bases fit TRBD2. The CDR3 length is 15 residues. Unmatched junction bases numbered 10, after V lost 4 bases and J lost 4 bases. CDR1 is SGHRS and CDR2 is YFSETQ in the germline V gene. CDR3 DNA sequence: TGCGCCAGCAGCGTGGCGGGGGGCGAAAGGTACGAGCAGTACTTC. Its protein is CASSVAGGERYEQYF.

The V call is TRBV7-2, the J call TRBJ1-2; tentative D call: TRBD1 (5 bases). The CDR3 totals 14 residues. CDR1 SGHTA and CDR2 FQGNSA come from the germline V gene. V gave up 2 bases and J gave up 8 bases, with 15 bases separating them. The CDR3 sequence: CASSLTPPRDGYTF. The CDR3 DNA reads TGTGCCAGCAGCTTAACTCCCCCCAGGGACGGCTACACCTTC.

The rearrangement joins TRBV30 to TRBJ2-5; D may match TRBD1 or TRBD2 (5 bases each). V lost 7 bases, J lost 3 bases, and 12 bases lay in between. The CDR3 contains 12 residues. The V gene's germline CDR1 is GTSNPN and CDR2 SVGIG (reference sequence). CDR3 in amino acids: CAFEGIKETQYF. The CDR3 DNA sequence: TGTGCCTTCGAGGGGATTAAAGAGACCCAGTACTTC.

This clone has more than one count but fewer than ten. The genes are TRBV6-4 and TRBJ2-2; no definite D call. Per the germline V gene, CDR1 is MRHNA and CDR2 is SNTAGT. Between the trimmed V and J ends, which lost 2 bases and 1 base, there was a span of 5 bases. This CDR3 contains 14 residues. The CDR3 DNA sequence: TGTGCCAGCAGTGACACACAGAACACCGGGGAGCTGTTTTTT. It codes for CASSDTQNTGELFF.

Only a few counts were recorded for this clone. V gene TRBV29-1 combines with J gene TRBJ2-6; either TRBD1 or TRBD2 may supply D (6 bases each). CDR3 length: 15 amino acids. The ends were cut back, 2 bases at V and 4 bases at J, with 12 bases in the middle. From germline, CDR1 is SQVTM and CDR2 ANQGSEA. CDR3 residues: CSVEIQGRGANVLTF. For the CDR3, the DNA is TGCAGCGTTGAAATTCAGGGGAGGGGGGCCAACGTCCTGACTTTC.

The CDR3 region is CASSYGQGSNSPLHF. The DNA of the CDR3 is TGTGCCAGCAGCTACGGACAGGGAAGTAATTCACCCCTCCACTTT. The rearrangement uses TRBV7-2 and TRBJ1-6; TRBD1 aligns across 8 bases. Germline loops: CDR1 SGHTA, CDR2 FQGNSA. The CDR3 covers 15 residues. Trimming at V came to 4 bases and at J to 6 bases, leaving 5 bases not matched to a gene.